The 27 T cell receptor beta chains in this list originate from one sample, sequenced in a study of cytomegalovirus exposure and HLA in healthy donors. Method: immunoSEQ multiplex PCR; TCRdb's copy keeps in-frame clones and lacks some. This table holds over 250,000 clones, about nine tenths found once. Sequences were obtained from PBMCs. The receptors come from a woman in her thirties in good health and CMV-seropositive.

The rearrangement joins TRBV27 to TRBJ2-7; no firm D call. This CDR3 is 16 amino acids long. The V and J ends lost 4 bases and 0 bases respectively, with 16 bases between them. CDR1 and CDR2 (germline): MNHEY, SMNVEV (reference sequence). The CDR3 DNA sequence: TGTGCCAGCAGTTCCGATGTAGGGTCGAGCTCCTACGAGCAGTACTTC. It is translated as CASSSDVGSSSYEQYF.

This clone was detected a few times. The rearrangement joins TRBV5-8 to TRBJ2-2; 9 bases are shared with TRBD2. The CDR3 runs to 15 residues. CDR1 is SGHTS and CDR2 is YDEGEE in the germline V gene. V lost 3 bases and J lost 7; bases outside the gene matches: 7. In DNA form, the CDR3 reads TGTGCCAGCAGCTCTAGCGGGATAGTGCACGGGGAGCTGTTTTTT. Amino acids: CASSSSGIVHGELFF.

This clone was detected a few times. V gene TRBV4-3 combines with J gene TRBJ2-7; D might be TRBD1 or TRBD2, each matching 6 bases. V was clipped by 1 base and J by 6 bases, with 16 bases between them. There are 15 residues in the CDR3. Per germline, CDR1 LGHNA and CDR2 YSLEER. The CDR3: CASSQGGPGAGEQYF. In DNA, the CDR3 is TGCGCCAGCAGCCAAGGAGGGCCGGGGGCCGGCGAGCAGTACTTC.

This clone appeared once. The V call is TRBV6-1, the J call TRBJ1-1; 10 bases are shared with TRBD1. After removal of 4 bases from V and 3 bases from J, the junction contained 2 bases not matched to a gene. The CDR3 covers 14 residues. Looked up from germline, CDR1 is MNHNS and CDR2 is SASEGT. The CDR3 loop reads CASSGQGADTEAFF. In DNA form, the CDR3 reads TGTGCCAGCAGTGGACAGGGGGCCGACACTGAAGCTTTCTTT.

The chain recombines TRBV4-1 with TRBJ2-1, with 14 bases fitting TRBD2. The V gene end was trimmed by 0 bases and the J gene end by 13 bases; junction bases not matched to a gene: 5. This CDR3 has 15 residues. Germline V gives CDR1 MGHRA, CDR2 YSYEKL. This CDR3 reads CASSQDAGLAGEQFF. The CDR3 DNA reads TGCGCCAGCAGCCAAGATGCGGGACTAGCGGGAGAACAGTTCTTC.

The rearrangement links TRBV5-6 to TRBJ1-2; TRBD1 matches 11 bases. Trimming at V came to 6 bases and at J to 6 bases, leaving 10 bases not matched to a gene. The CDR3 sequence is 15 residues long. The germline gives CDR1 SGHDT, CDR2 YYEEEE. CDR3 sequence reads: CASIPDRGRLDGYTF. CDR3 DNA sequence: TGTGCCAGCATCCCGGACAGGGGGCGCCTTGATGGCTACACCTTC.

The DNA for the CDR3 is TGTGCCACCTGGGTGGGGGGTGAGCAGTTCTTC. Its protein product is CATWVGGEQFF. J is TRBJ2-1 and V is TRBV27, with D maybe TRBD2 (6 bases). This CDR3 contains 11 residues. In germline, CDR1 is MNHEY, CDR2 SMNVEV (reference sequence). The V and J ends lost 10 bases and 9 bases respectively, with 13 bases between them.

The V call is TRBV6-6, the J call TRBJ1-2, with 9 bases that match TRBD1. There are 15 residues in the CDR3. V shed 5 bases, J shed 4 bases, and the junction held 8 bases outside the gene matches. Germline lookup yields CDR1 MNHNY and CDR2 SVGAGI (reference sequence). The CDR3 nucleotides are TGTGCCAGCAGTGACGATAGGACAGGGGCCTATGGCTACACCTTC. As protein: CASSDDRTGAYGYTF.

The CDR3 DNA follows: TGTGCCTGGAGTGAAGGGTTGGGCACTGAAGCTTTCTTT. It is translated as CAWSEGLGTEAFF. The rearrangement links TRBV30 to TRBJ1-1; D is ambiguous. The CDR3 length is 13 residues. Trimming took 1 base from V and 4 from J, leaving 10 bases between them. Germline V lookup: CDR1 GTSNPN, CDR2 SVGIG (reference sequence).

The V and J genes are TRBV15 and TRBJ1-1; D may be TRBD1 (6 bases). The CDR3 length is 14 residues. Germline V gene lookup returns CDR1 LNHNV and CDR2 YYDKDF (reference sequence). V lost 5 bases and J 5 bases, leaving 15 bases between the germline ends. The CDR3 region has the DNA TGTGCCACCAGCTCAGAGATAAGGGGGACTGAAGCTTTCTTT. Translation: CATSSEIRGTEAFF. The full variable domain, its missing parts supplied by reference TRBV15 and TRBJ1-1, is DAMVIQNPRYQVTQFGKPVTLSCSQTLNHNVMYWYQQKSSQAPKLLFHYYDKDFNNEADTPDNFQSRRPNTSFCFLDIRSPGLGDTAMYLCATSSEIRGTEAFFGQGTRLTVV.

J is TRBJ2-2 and V is TRBV13; unclear D gene. Germline V gene lookup returns CDR1 PRHDT and CDR2 FYEKMQ (reference sequence). V shed 5 bases and J shed 6 bases, with 13 bases lying between them. The CDR3 loop spans 14 amino acids. In DNA form, the CDR3 reads TGTGCCAGCAGCCCAAATTTGGAGTCCGGGGAGCTGTTTTTT. Its protein product is CASSPNLESGELFF.

This chain connects TRBV29-1 to TRBJ2-5; 10 bases match TRBD2. There are 18 residues in the CDR3. With 6 bases clipped from V and 2 bases from J, the junction kept 18 bases outside the gene matches. Germline assignment: CDR1 SQVTM and CDR2 ANQGSEA. The chain's CDR3 is CSVERGGVRTSGQETQYF. In DNA, the CDR3 is TGCAGCGTCGAAAGGGGTGGTGTTAGGACTAGCGGTCAAGAGACCCAGTACTTC.

This sequence joins TRBV28 and TRBJ2-2, with unresolved D. The CDR3 runs to 15 residues. Germline assignment: CDR1 MDHEN and CDR2 SYDVKM. V was trimmed by 1 base and J by 4 bases, leaving 10 bases between them. Here the CDR3 reads CASSLYRAITGELFF. CDR3 DNA sequence: TGTGCCAGCAGTTTATACAGAGCGATCACCGGGGAGCTGTTTTTT.

This CDR3 reads CASSASLGTASYEQYF. The CDR3 DNA reads TGTGCCAGCAGCGCCTCCTTGGGGACAGCTTCCTACGAGCAGTACTTC. This chain connects TRBV9 to TRBJ2-7; 7 nucleotides align to TRBD1. The CDR3 runs to 16 residues. The ends lost 3 bases at V and 1 base at J; junction bases unmatched: 10. Germline lookup yields CDR1 SGDLS and CDR2 YYNGEE.

This clone came up once. The V call is TRBV6-6, the J call TRBJ2-7; D is unresolved. This CDR3 comprises 13 residues. V was shortened by 2 bases and J by 3 bases, with 8 bases between the two germline ends. Germline lookup yields CDR1 MNHNY and CDR2 SVGAGI (reference sequence). The CDR3 nucleotides read TGTGCCAGCAGTTACGAGACTTACTACGAGCAGTACTTC. Its protein product is CASSYETYYEQYF.

The rearrangement links TRBV5-4 to TRBJ1-4; possibly TRBD1 for D (6 bases). There are 13 residues in the CDR3. Germline V CDR1 and CDR2: SGHNT, YYREEE (reference sequence). The V end was cut by 2 bases, the J end by 10 bases, with 12 bases between. CDR3 sequence: CASSFRQEGKLFF. The CDR3 coding sequence is TGTGCCAGCAGCTTCCGACAGGAAGGAAAACTGTTTTTT.

The chain couples TRBV6-5 to TRBJ2-5; 8 bases align to TRBD1. V was clipped by 2 bases and J by 5 bases; unmatched bases: 7. Germline values: CDR1 MNHEY, CDR2 SVGAGI. The CDR3 runs 15 residues. The CDR3 DNA sequence: TGTGCCAGCAGTTACCAGGGGGCTTCGGCTGAGACCCAGTACTTC. Translating it yields CASSYQGASAETQYF.

The chain recombines TRBV5-1 with TRBJ2-7; TRBD1 matches 8 bases. The germline gives CDR1 SGHRS, CDR2 YFSETQ. The CDR3 runs to 14 residues. With 2 bases clipped from V and 3 bases from J, the junction kept 4 bases outside the gene matches. This CDR3 is CASSFTGGSYEQYF. The DNA of the CDR3 is TGCGCCAGCAGCTTCACAGGGGGTAGCTACGAGCAGTACTTC.

The chain couples TRBV7-6 to TRBJ2-5; possible D gene TRBD1, 5 bases. V dropped 1 base and J dropped 6 bases, with 12 bases sitting between them. Germline V lookup: CDR1 SGHVS, CDR2 FNYEAQ. CDR3 length: 14 amino acids. The CDR3 here is CASSLDQGGQTQYF. CDR3 sequence (DNA): TGTGCCAGCAGCTTAGATCAGGGTGGGCAGACCCAGTACTTC.

The chain recombines TRBV6-5 with TRBJ2-7; TRBD2 might be the D (5 bases). CDR3 size: 14 residues. The V gene lost 9 bases and the J gene lost 2 bases, with 17 bases spanning the gap. The germline V gene has CDR1 MNHEY and CDR2 SVGAGI. CDR3 sequence: CASRRLDSTYEQYF. The DNA for the CDR3 is TGTGCCAGTCGCCGTTTGGACTCGACCTACGAGCAGTACTTC.

The rearrangement joins TRBV30 to TRBJ1-1; D is unresolved. CDR1 is GTSNPN and CDR2 is SVGIG in the germline V gene (reference sequence). CDR3 length: 19 residues. With 0 bases removed from V and 0 bases from J, the gap between germline ends came to 23 bases. CDR3 bases: TGTGCCTGGAGTGTACTAGTGGCCAGGAGCCTCCATATGAACACTGAAGCTTTCTTT. It specifies CAWSVLVARSLHMNTEAFF.

The rearrangement links TRBV20-1 to TRBJ2-1; possible D gene TRBD2, 5 bases. Looked up from germline, CDR1 is DFQATT and CDR2 is SNEGSKA (reference sequence). The CDR3 is made up of 11 amino acids. V was shortened by 1 base and J by 9 bases, with 7 bases between the two germline ends. The CDR3 coding sequence is TGCAGTGCTAGAGTCCGGGGTGAGCAGTTCTTC. Translation gives CSARVRGEQFF.

In this sample, this clone turned up once. V gene TRBV5-6 combines with J gene TRBJ1-1; no clear D. The CDR3 sequence is 11 residues long. Trimming took 6 bases from V and 7 from J, leaving 10 bases between them. Germline CDR1 and CDR2: SGHDT and YYEEEE. CDR3 sequence: CASTKWGEAFF. The CDR3 DNA reads TGTGCCAGCACTAAATGGGGTGAAGCTTTCTTT.

The chain uses TRBV27 and TRBJ2-1; D possibly matches TRBD1 or TRBD2 (5 bases each). V lost 5 bases to trimming and J lost 2 bases, with 13 bases between them. The CDR3 has 15 amino acids. Germline V gives CDR1 MNHEY, CDR2 SMNVEV (reference sequence). This CDR3 is CASSVTRGTYNEQFF. CDR3 DNA sequence: TGTGCCAGCAGTGTAACTAGGGGTACCTACAATGAGCAGTTCTTC.

The rearrangement joins TRBV5-1 to TRBJ1-1; D remains unclear. This CDR3 contains 12 residues. Germline assignment: CDR1 SGHRS and CDR2 YFSETQ. The germline V and J ends were trimmed by 4 bases and 4 bases, with 8 bases remaining between them. CDR3 bases: TGCGCCAGCAGCCCGGCGGGCACTGAAGCTTTCTTT. Translated: CASSPAGTEAFF.

This clone showed up just a few times. The identical CDR3 is also encoded by other nucleotide sequences in the sample. This chain links TRBV28 with TRBJ1-5; D is possibly TRBD1 (5 bases). The CDR3 length is 14 residues. Trimming stripped 3 bases from V and 4 bases from J, with 10 bases between. Germline V gives CDR1 MDHEN, CDR2 SYDVKM. For the CDR3, the DNA is TGTGCCAGCAGTTTTGGGGGGTTTAATCAGCCCCAGCATTTT. The encoded protein is CASSFGGFNQPQHF.

This clone was detected once. The V call is TRBV7-7, the J call TRBJ2-1, with D possibly being TRBD2 (5 bases). This CDR3 is built from 14 residues. Per germline, CDR1 SSHAT and CDR2 FNYEAQ (reference sequence). Trimming removed 5 bases from V and 0 bases from J, with 8 bases in between. The DNA of the CDR3 is TGTGCCAGCAGCCCCGCGGGCTCCTACAATGAGCAGTTCTTC. It is translated as CASSPAGSYNEQFF.